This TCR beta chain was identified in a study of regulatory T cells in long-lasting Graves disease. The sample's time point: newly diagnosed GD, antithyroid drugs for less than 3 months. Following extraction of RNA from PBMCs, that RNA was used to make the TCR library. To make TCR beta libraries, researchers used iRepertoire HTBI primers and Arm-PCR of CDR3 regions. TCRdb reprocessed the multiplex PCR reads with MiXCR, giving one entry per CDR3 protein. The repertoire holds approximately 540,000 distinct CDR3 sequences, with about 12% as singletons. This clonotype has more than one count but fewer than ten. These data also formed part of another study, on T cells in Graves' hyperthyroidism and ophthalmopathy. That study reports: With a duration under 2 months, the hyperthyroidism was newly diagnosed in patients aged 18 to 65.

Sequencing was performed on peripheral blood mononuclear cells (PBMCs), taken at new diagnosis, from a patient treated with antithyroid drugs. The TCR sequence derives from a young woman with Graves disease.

CDR3 sequence: CAWSQSSYEQYF. CDR3 bases: TGTGCCTGGAGCCAAAGCTCCTACGAGCAGTACTTC. The V gene is TRBV30, the J gene TRBJ2-7; D not resolved. The CDR3 length is 12 residues. Germline lookup yields CDR1 GTSNPN and CDR2 SVGIG (reference sequence). Trimming left V 3 bases short and J 0 bases short, with 6 bases between.